This T cell receptor beta chain was obtained from a study of T cell responses to AZD1222 COVID-19 vaccine. Trimming pared 5 bases from V and 4 bases from J, leaving 13 bases between. Germline CDR1 and CDR2: SGHRS and YFSETQ. CDR3 length: 15 residues. Sequenced by immunoSEQ multiplex PCR; TCRdb stores in-frame clones only, minus some. The sample contains 120,000 or so clones, roughly 88% of which appear only once. The chain has TRBV5-1 and TRBJ2-6; tentatively, D is TRBD2 (5 bases). This specimen consisted of peripheral blood, obtained on day 0 of AZD1222 vaccination. The receptor comes from an adult in good health. The CDR3 spells CASSSSTLGANVLTF. CDR3 coding DNA: TGCGCCAGCAGTTCTAGCACTCTGGGGGCCAACGTCCTGACTTTC.